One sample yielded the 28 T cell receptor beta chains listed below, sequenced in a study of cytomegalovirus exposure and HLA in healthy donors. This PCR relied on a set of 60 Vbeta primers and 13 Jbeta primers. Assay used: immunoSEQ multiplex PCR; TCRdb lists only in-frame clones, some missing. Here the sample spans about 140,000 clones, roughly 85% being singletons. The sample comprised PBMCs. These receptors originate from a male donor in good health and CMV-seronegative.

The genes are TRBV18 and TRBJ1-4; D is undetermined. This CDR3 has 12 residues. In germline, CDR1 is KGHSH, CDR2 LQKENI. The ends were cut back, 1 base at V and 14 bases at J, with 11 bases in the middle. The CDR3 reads CASSPRRLSLFF. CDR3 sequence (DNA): TGTGCCAGCTCACCACGGAGACTCTCGCTGTTTTTT.

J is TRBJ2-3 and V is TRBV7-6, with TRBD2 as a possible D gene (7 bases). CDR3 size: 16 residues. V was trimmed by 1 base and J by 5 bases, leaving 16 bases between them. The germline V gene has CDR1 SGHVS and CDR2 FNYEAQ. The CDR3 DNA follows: TGTGCCAGCAGCTTAGGAGGGGGGGCCACGGGAGATACGCAGTATTTT. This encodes CASSLGGGATGDTQYF.

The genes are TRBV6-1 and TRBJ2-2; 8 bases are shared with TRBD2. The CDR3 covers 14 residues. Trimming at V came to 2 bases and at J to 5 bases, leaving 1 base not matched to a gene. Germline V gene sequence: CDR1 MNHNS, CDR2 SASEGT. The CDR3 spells CASSEPGGTGELFF. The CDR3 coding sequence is TGTGCCAGCAGTGAACCGGGGGGGACCGGGGAGCTGTTTTTT.

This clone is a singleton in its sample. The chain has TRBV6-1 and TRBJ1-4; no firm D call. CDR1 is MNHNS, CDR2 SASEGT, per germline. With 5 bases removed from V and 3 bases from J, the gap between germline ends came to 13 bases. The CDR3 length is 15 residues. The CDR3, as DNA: TGTGCCAGCAGTCCAGGAATGAGGGCTAATGAAAAACTGTTTTTT. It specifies CASSPGMRANEKLFF.

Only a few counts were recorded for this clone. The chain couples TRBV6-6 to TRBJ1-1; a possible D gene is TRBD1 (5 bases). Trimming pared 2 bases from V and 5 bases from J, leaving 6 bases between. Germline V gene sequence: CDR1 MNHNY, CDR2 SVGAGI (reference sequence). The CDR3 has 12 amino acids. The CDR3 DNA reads TGTGCCAGCAGTTACGGGGGGACTGAAGCTTTCTTT. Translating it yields CASSYGGTEAFF.

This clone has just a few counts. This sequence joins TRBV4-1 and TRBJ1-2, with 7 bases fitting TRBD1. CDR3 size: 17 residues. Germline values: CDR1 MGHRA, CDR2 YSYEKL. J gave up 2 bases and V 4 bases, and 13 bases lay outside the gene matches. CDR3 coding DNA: TGCGCCAGCAGCCGCAAACACGGGACAGTGGAGAACTATGGCTACACCTTC. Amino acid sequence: CASSRKHGTVENYGYTF.

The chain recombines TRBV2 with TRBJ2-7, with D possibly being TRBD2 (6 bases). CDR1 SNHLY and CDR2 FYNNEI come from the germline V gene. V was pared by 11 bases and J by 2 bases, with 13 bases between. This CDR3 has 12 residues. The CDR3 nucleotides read TGTGCCGGGGGGATGGCGACCTACGAGCAGTACTTC. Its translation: CAGGMATYEQYF.

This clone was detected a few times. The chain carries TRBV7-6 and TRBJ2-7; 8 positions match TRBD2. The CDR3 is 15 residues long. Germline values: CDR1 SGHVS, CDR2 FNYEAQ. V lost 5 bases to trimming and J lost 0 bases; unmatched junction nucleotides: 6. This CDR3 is CASSPRGGRSYEQYF. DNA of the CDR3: TGTGCCAGCAGCCCCCGGGGGGGGCGCTCCTACGAGCAGTACTTC.

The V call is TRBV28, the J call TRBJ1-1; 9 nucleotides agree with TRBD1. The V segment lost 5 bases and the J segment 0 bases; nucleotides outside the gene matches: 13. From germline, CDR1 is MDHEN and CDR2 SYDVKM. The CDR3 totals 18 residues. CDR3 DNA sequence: TGTGCCAGCAGTCCCATAAGTCCCGGACAGGGGTTGAACACTGAAGCTTTCTTT. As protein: CASSPISPGQGLNTEAFF.

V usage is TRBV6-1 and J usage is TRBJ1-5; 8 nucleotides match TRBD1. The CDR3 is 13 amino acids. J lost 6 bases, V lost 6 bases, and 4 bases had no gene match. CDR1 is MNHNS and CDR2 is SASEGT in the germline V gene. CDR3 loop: CASSPTGVQPQHF. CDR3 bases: TGTGCCAGCAGCCCGACAGGGGTTCAGCCCCAGCATTTT.

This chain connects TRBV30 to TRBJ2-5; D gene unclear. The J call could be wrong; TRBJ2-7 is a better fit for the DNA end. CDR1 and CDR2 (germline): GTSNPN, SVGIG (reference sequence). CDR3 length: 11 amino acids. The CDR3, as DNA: TGTGCCTGGAGTGCCTCCGCCGAGCAGTACTTC. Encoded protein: CAWSASAEQYF.

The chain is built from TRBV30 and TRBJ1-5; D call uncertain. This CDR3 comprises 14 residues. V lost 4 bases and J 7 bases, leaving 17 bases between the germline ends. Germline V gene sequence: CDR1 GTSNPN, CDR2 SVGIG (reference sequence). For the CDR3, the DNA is TGTGCCTGGATGGGTAGTGGAGGGCGACAGCCCCAGCATTTT. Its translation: CAWMGSGGRQPQHF.

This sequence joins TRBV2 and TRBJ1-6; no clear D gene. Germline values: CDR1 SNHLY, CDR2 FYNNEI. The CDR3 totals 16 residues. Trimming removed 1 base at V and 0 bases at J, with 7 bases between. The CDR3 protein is CASSEGGFSYNSPLHF. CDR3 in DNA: TGTGCCAGCAGTGAAGGCGGGTTCTCCTATAATTCACCCCTCCACTTT.

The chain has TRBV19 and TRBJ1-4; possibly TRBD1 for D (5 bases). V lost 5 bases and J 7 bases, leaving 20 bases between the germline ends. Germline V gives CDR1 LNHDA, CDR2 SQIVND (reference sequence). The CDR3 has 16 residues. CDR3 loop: CASSDRQTGGFEKLFF. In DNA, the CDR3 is TGTGCCAGTAGTGATCGACAGACCGGGGGGTTTGAAAAACTGTTTTTT.

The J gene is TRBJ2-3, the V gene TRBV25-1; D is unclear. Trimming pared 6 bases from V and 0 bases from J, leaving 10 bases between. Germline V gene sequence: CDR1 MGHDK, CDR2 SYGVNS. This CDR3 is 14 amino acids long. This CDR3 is CASSLAASTDTQYF. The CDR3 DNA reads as TGTGCCAGCAGCTTGGCGGCTAGCACAGATACGCAGTATTTT.

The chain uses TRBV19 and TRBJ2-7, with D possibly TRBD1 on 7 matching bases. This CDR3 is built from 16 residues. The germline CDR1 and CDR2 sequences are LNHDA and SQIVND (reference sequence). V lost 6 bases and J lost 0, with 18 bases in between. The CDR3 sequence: CASSRGVGILSYEQYF. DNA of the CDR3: TGTGCCAGTAGCAGGGGGGTCGGGATTCTCTCCTACGAGCAGTACTTC.

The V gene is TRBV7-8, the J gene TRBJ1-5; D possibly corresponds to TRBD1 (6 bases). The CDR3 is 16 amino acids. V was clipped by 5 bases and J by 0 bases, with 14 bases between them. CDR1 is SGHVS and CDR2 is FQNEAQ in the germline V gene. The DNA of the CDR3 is TGTGCCAGCAGCAACATCAGGGGTGGTAGCAATCAGCCCCAGCATTTT. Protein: CASSNIRGGSNQPQHF.

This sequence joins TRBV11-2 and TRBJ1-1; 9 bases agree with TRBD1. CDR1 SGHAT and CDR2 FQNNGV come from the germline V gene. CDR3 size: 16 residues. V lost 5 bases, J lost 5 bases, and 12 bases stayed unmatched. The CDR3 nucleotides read TGTGCCAGCAGCCCATATAAGGGACAGGGATTGACTGAAGCTTTCTTT. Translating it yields CASSPYKGQGLTEAFF.

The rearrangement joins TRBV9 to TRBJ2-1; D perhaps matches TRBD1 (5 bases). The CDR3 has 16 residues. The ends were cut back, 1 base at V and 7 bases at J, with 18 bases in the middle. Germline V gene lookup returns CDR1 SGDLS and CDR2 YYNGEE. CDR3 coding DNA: TGTGCCAGCAGCGTATCGGGCAGGGCTTTTGGGAATGAGCAGTTCTTC. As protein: CASSVSGRAFGNEQFF. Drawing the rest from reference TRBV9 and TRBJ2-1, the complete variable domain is DSGVTQTPKHLITATGQRVTLRCSPRSGDLSVYWYQQSLDQGLQFLIQYYNGEERAKGNILERFSAQQFPDLHSELNLSSLELGDSALYFCASSVSGRAFGNEQFFGPGTRLTVL.

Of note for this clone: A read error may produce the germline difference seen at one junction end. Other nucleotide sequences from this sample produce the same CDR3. This CDR3 is CASSLLPEIRQGPRNTEAFF. CDR3 bases: TGTGCCAGCAGTTTACTCCCCGAGATCCGACAGGGCCCCCGGAACACTGAGGCTTTCTTT. The chain has TRBV27 and TRBJ1-1, with TRBD1 matching 7 bases. Germline V gene sequence: CDR1 MNHEY, CDR2 SMNVEV (reference sequence). This CDR3 is 20 amino acids long.

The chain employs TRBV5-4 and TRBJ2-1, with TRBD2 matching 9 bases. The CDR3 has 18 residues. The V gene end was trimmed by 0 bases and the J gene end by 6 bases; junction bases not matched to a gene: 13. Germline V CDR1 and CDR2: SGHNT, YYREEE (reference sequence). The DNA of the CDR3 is TGTGCCAGCAGCTTGGCTAACATGGCGGGAGGGCCTATCAATGAGCAGTTCTTC. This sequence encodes CASSLANMAGGPINEQFF. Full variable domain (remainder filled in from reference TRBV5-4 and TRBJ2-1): ETGVTQSPTHLIKTRGQQVTLRCSSQSGHNTVSWYQQALGQGPQFIFQYYREEENGRGNFPPRFSGLQFPNYSSELNVNALELDDSALYLCASSLANMAGGPINEQFFGPGTRLTVL.

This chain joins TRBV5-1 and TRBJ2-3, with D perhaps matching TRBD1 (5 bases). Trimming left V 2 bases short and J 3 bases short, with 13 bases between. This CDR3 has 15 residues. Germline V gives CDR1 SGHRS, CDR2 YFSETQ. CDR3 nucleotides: TGCGCCAGCAGCTTAAAAAGGGGTGTGACAGATACGCAGTATTTT. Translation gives CASSLKRGVTDTQYF.

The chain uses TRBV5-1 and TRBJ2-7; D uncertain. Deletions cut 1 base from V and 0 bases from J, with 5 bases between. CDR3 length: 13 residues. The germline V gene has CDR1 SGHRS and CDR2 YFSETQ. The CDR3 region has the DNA TGCGCCAGCAGCTTGAGCGTCTCCTACGAGCAGTACTTC. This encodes CASSLSVSYEQYF.

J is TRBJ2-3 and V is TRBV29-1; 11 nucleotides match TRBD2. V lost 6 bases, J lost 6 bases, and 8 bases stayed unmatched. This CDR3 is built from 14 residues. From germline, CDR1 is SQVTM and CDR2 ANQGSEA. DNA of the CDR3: TGCAGCGTCAGCATAGCGGGAGGGGGGGATACGCAGTATTTT. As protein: CSVSIAGGGDTQYF.

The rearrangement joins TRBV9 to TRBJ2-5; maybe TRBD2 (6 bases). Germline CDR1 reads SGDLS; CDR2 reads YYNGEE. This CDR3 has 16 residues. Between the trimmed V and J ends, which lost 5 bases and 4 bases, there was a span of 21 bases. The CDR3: CASRGLYQGFPETQYF. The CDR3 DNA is TGTGCCAGCAGGGGACTCTATCAGGGCTTCCCAGAGACCCAGTACTTC.

The CDR3 DNA is TGTGCCAGCAGCTCTAGGACAGGGAGGTCCTACAATGAGCAGTTCTTC. Translation gives CASSSRTGRSYNEQFF. The chain has TRBV7-6 and TRBJ2-1, with 8 positions matching TRBD1. V trimming: 4 bases; J trimming: 1 base; junction bases outside the gene matches: 6. The germline CDR1 and CDR2 sequences are SGHVS and FNYEAQ. This CDR3 has 16 amino acids.

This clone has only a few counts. The CDR3 here is CASSTGTGGVYGYTF. The CDR3 region has the DNA TGTGCCAGCAGTACGGGGACAGGGGGCGTGTATGGCTACACCTTC. This chain joins TRBV28 and TRBJ1-2; 12 bases align to TRBD1. The CDR3 is 15 residues long. Germline loops: CDR1 MDHEN, CDR2 SYDVKM. The ends lost 5 bases at V and 5 bases at J; junction bases unmatched: 6.

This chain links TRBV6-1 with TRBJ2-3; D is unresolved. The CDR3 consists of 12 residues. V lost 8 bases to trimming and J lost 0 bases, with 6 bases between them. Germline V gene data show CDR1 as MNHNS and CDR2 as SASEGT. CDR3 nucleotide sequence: TGTGCCAGCTCTTTAAGCACAGATACGCAGTATTTT. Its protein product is CASSLSTDTQYF.